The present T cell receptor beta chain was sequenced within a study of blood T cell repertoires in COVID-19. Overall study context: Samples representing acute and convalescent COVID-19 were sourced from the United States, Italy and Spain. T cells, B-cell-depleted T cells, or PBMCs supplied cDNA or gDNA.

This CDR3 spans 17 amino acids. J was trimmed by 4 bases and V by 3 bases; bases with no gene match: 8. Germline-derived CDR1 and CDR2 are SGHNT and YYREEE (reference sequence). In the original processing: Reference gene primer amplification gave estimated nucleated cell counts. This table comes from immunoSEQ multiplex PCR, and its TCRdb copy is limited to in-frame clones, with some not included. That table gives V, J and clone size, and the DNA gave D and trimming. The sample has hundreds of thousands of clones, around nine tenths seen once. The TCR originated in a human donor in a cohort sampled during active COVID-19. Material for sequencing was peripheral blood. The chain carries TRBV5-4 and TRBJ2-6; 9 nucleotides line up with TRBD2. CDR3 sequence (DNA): TGTGCCAGCAGCTGGGGAGTAGCGGGAGCCGGGGCCAACGTCCTGACTTTC. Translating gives CASSWGVAGAGANVLTF.